The clone carrying this T cell receptor (beta chain) was picked up a small number of times. These data come from a study of follicular helper T cells after annual influenza vaccination. Study-level background: Some donors were sampled over the 2013-2014, 2014-2015 and 2015-2016 vaccinations.

This sample's time point: 2015-2016 season, pre-vaccination. There are 18 residues in the CDR3. Germline V gives CDR1 MGHRA, CDR2 YSYEKL. V was clipped by 3 bases and J by 4 bases; unmatched bases: 12. The method was immunoSEQ multiplex PCR; TCRdb's version includes in-frame clones alone and lacks a portion of them. Of thousands of clones listed, roughly 80% are singletons. The chain uses TRBV4-1 and TRBJ2-2; 9 bases match TRBD1. This specimen consisted of CXCR5+ CD38- circulating T follicular helper cells from blood, obtained on the day of influenza vaccination. Subset of the sample: circulating Tfh, non-naive CD4+CXCR5+PD-1+ (ICOS+CD38+ or ICOS-CD38-). The TCR originated in an adult who received the influenza vaccine. The CDR3 reads CASSHGLPQGASTGELFF. DNA for the CDR3: TGCGCCAGCAGCCATGGCCTCCCACAGGGGGCTAGCACCGGGGAGCTGTTTTTT.